This T cell receptor (beta chain) was recorded in a study of T cell clonotyping in hematopoietic cell transplantation. Notes on the study in general: Without cell sorting, CD4 versus CD8 contributions remain unresolved.

Comments on this clone: As yet, its antigen is unknown.

V dropped 3 bases and J dropped 6 bases, with 18 bases sitting between them. The CDR3 loop spans 15 amino acids. Germline V CDR1 and CDR2: MDHEN, SYDVKM. Repertoires were generated with immunoSEQ multiplex PCR, while TCRdb's copy carries only in-frame clones and drops some. The sample includes about 5,600 clones, 66% of them seen just once. Recipients were bled about 28 days pretransplant and at posttransplant days 30, 100, 180. Sample: PBMCs, taken 180 days after allogeneic stem cell transplant. V is TRBV28 and J is TRBJ2-7; D not resolved. This clonotype originated in a male patient in his forties or fifties who had an allogeneic stem cell transplant from an unrelated donor, so the T cells may come from the graft donor. Some clones in this sample may be carry-over from other donors' samples. The DNA for the CDR3 is TGTGCCAGCAGTTTCCTTCTCGGCGGAGCCTCCGAGCAGTACTTC. Its translation is CASSFLLGGASEQYF.